Listed below are T cell receptor beta chains from one sample, sequenced in a study of T cells in Graves' hyperthyroidism and ophthalmopathy. A single record per CDR3 protein comes from TCRdb applying MiXCR to the multiplex PCR reads. This sample has about 420,000 distinct CDR3 sequences, with more than 15% found just once. Sequenced sample: blood. Receptors were obtained from a woman aged 18-30 years with Graves' hyperthyroidism. Each CDR3 is given with its conserved first and last residue. A D gene is named only where the DNA matches it firmly. A row's size may be missing; if present it is once, few, many or a size class.

>many|TRBV2|TRBJ2-3|TRBD2
CASKHSGGRHSTDTQYF
TGTGCCAGCAAGCACAGCGGGGGTCGACATAGCACAGATACGCAGTATTTT
>many|TRBV28|TRBJ2-5|-
CASRMGGDETQYF
TGTGCCAGCAGGATGGGGGGAGACGAGACCCAGTACTTC
>many|TRBV30|TRBJ2-1|TRBD2
CAWSVGGREQFF
TGTGCCTGGAGTGTTGGCGGGAGGGAGCAGTTCTTC
>-|TRBV20-1|TRBJ1-2|-
CSATPSGDGYTF
TGCAGTGCTACACCCAGTGGGGATGGCTACACCTTC
>-|TRBV30|TRBJ1-2|-
CAWNRVSGYTF
TGTGCCTGGAACAGGGTTTCTGGCTACACCTTC
>many|TRBV11-2|TRBJ2-5|TRBD2
CASSLETSGGRPETQYF
TGTGCCAGCAGCTTAGAAACTAGCGGGGGGCGTCCAGAGACCCAGTACTTC
>many|TRBV12-3/TRBV12-4|TRBJ2-3|-
CASIPRDRLGPDTQYF
TGTGCCAGCATCCCAAGGGACCGCCTGGGCCCAGATACGCAGTATTTT
>-|TRBV16|TRBJ1-3|-
CASSQGRAAGGNTIYF
TGTGCCAGCAGCCAAGGGAGGGCTGCAGGAGGAAACACCATATATTTT
>many|TRBV19|TRBJ1-2|TRBD1
CASRHGNRGQGGGGYTF
TGTGCCAGTAGACATGGGAACAGGGGACAGGGAGGTGGTGGCTACACCTTC
>many|TRBV27|TRBJ1-2|-
CASRSPTRGHYGYTF
TGTGCCAGCCGATCCCCAACAAGGGGCCACTATGGCTACACCTTC
>-|TRBV6-1|TRBJ2-4|TRBD1
CASSETRDRQNIQYF
TGTGCCAGCAGCGAAACACGGGACAGACAAAACATTCAGTACTTC
>-|TRBV6-1|TRBJ1-6|-
CASSAGAYNSPLHF
TGTGCCAGCAGCGCGGGGGCTTATAATTCACCCCTCCACTTT
>many|TRBV4-1|TRBJ2-7|-
CASSQDPDSYEQYF
TGCGCCAGCAGCCAAGATCCGGACTCCTACGAGCAGTACTTC
>many|TRBV20-1|TRBJ2-7|-
CSASLGDEQYF
TGCAGTGCTAGCCTTGGCGACGAGCAGTACTTC
>many|TRBV3-1|TRBJ2-1|TRBD2
CASSQQRDSYEQFF
TGTGCCAGCAGCCAGCAGCGGGATTCATATGAGCAGTTCTTC
>-|TRBV4-1|TRBJ1-1|-
CASSQYGGNTEAFF
TGCGCCAGCAGCCAATACGGAGGGAACACTGAAGCTTTCTTT
>-|TRBV15|TRBJ1-6|-
CATSRVGGFNSPLHF
TGTGCCACCAGCAGAGTTGGGGGGTTCAATTCACCCCTCCACTTT
>many|TRBV7-7|TRBJ2-1|-
CASSPTWRDEQFF
TGTGCTAGCAGCCCGACCTGGAGGGATGAGCAGTTCTTC
>-|TRBV9|TRBJ1-6|TRBD1
CASSGQGVNSPLHF
TGTGCCAGCAGCGGTCAGGGGGTTAATTCACCCCTCCACTTT
>many|TRBV27|TRBJ1-5|TRBD1
CASSRYTGGHQPQHF
TGTGCCAGCAGTCGCTACACAGGGGGCCATCAGCCCCAGCATTTT
>once|TRBV9|TRBJ2-2|TRBD1
CASSRGQGLGGELFF
TGTGCCAGCAGCCGCGGACAGGGATTAGGCGGGGAGCTGTTTTTT
>few|TRBV9|TRBJ2-3|TRBD2
CASSVAPGGTDTQYF
TGTGCCAGCAGCGTAGCACCGGGGGGGACAGATACGCAGTATTTT
>few|TRBV7-2|TRBJ2-5|TRBD2
CASSQDPLAGGPWLRDQYF
TGCGCCAGCAGCCAAGACCCACTAGCGGGAGGGCCGTGGCTACGAGACCAGTACTTC
>many|TRBV20-1|TRBJ2-3|-
CSASTRPADTQYF
TGCAGTGCTAGTACTCGCCCGGCAGATACGCAGTATTTT
>many|TRBV6-5|TRBJ2-6|-
CASSYSKSSGANVLTF
TGTGCCAGCAGTTACTCGAAGAGCTCTGGGGCCAACGTCCTGACTTTC
>many|TRBV5-1|TRBJ2-7|-
CASSLHTSYEQYF
TGCGCCAGCAGCTTACACACCTCCTACGAGCAGTACTTC
>-|TRBV6-1|TRBJ2-1|-
CASSPPGAREQFF
TGTGCCAGCAGTCCTCCAGGGGCTCGGGAGCAGTTCTTC
>many|TRBV20-1|TRBJ2-2|TRBD2
CSARHPGLAPSGELFF
TGCAGTGCTAGACACCCGGGACTAGCGCCGTCCGGGGAGCTGTTTTTT
>many|TRBV30|TRBJ2-3|TRBD2
CAWSRLAGVADTQYF
TGTGCCTGGAGTAGACTAGCGGGAGTGGCAGATACGCAGTATTTT
>-|TRBV5-1|TRBJ1-1|TRBD1
CASSSGTGTTEAFF
TGCGCCAGCAGTAGCGGGACAGGGACCACTGAAGCTTTCTTT
>-|TRBV5-1|TRBJ2-1|-
CASSLGGAAHNEQFF
TGCGCCAGCAGCTTGGGGGGGGCCGCCCACAATGAGCAGTTCTTC
>few|TRBV20-1|TRBJ1-4|TRBD1
CSASGPGGEKLFF
TGCAGTGCTAGTGGGCCAGGGGGGGAAAAACTGTTTTTT
>few|TRBV19|TRBJ2-3|TRBD1
CASSNRQGSTDTQYF
TGTGCCAGTAGTAACCGACAGGGGAGCACAGATACGCAGTATTTT
>many|TRBV27|TRBJ1-6|-
CASSLDRIYNSPLHF
TGTGCCAGCAGTTTGGACAGAATATATAATTCACCCCTCCACTTT
>-|TRBV7-3|TRBJ2-3|TRBD2
CASSLSLTSGRGGTDTQYF
TGTGCCAGCAGCTTGAGCCTGACTAGCGGGAGAGGCGGCACAGATACGCAGTATTTT
>many|TRBV27|TRBJ1-4|-
CASSSLGTDEKLFF
TGTGCCAGCAGTTCCCTAGGGACTGATGAAAAACTGTTTTTT
>once|TRBV4-1|TRBJ2-7|-
CASSQDSGLADEQYF
TGCGCCAGCAGCCAAGACAGCGGCCTCGCCGACGAGCAGTACTTC
>many|TRBV11-2|TRBJ2-3|-
CASSLGGHRSTDTQYF
TGTGCCAGCAGCTTGGGCGGGCATCGTAGCACAGATACGCAGTATTTT
>-|TRBV29-1|TRBJ1-3|TRBD1
CSVEGGQGLSGNTIYF
TGCAGCGTGGAAGGGGGACAGGGTCTCTCTGGAAACACCATATATTTT
>many|TRBV12-3/TRBV12-4|TRBJ1-3|-
CASGQGISGNTIYF
TGTGCCAGCGGCCAGGGGATCTCTGGAAACACCATATATTTT
>few|TRBV10-2|TRBJ2-1|-
CATLHLLSIRRLRGSYNEQFF
TGCGCCACGCTACACCTTCTGAGTATTCGGAGGCTCCGTGGGTCCTACAATGAGCAGTTCTTC
>many|TRBV11-2|TRBJ2-7|TRBD2
CASSAGTSGTREQYF
TGTGCCAGCAGCGCGGGGACTAGCGGGACACGGGAGCAGTACTTC
>many|TRBV13|TRBJ1-1|-
CASSYRRVEAFF
TGTGCCAGCAGTTACCGACGGGTTGAAGCTTTCTTT
>many|TRBV6-1|TRBJ2-6|-
CASNPYPTGANVLTF
TGTGCCAGCAACCCCTACCCCACCGGGGCCAACGTCCTGACTTTC
>few|TRBV20-1|TRBJ2-5|-
CSARPLGAQETQYF
TGCAGTGCTAGACCCCTGGGAGCACAAGAGACCCAGTACTTC